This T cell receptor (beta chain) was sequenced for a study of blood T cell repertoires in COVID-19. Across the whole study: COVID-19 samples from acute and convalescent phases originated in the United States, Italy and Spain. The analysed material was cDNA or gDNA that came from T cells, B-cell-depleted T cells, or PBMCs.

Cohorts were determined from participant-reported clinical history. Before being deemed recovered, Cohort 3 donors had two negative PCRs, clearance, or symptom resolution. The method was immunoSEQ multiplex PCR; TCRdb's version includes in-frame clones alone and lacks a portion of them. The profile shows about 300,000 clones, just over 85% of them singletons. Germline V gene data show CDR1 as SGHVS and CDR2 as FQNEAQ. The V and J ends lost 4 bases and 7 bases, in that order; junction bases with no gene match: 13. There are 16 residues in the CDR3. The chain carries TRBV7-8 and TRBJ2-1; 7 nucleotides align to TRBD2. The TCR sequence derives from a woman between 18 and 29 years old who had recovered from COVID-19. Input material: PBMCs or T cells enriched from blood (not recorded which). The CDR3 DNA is TGTGCCAGCAGCTCGAGCGGGACGCCGGTTGGAAATGAGCAGTTCTTC. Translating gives CASSSSGTPVGNEQFF.